A selection of T cell receptor beta chains follows, all from one sample in a study of OX40 agonist ivuxolimab in advanced cancers. Only in-frame clones appear in the TCRdb table, and some are missing; sequencing was by immunoSEQ multiplex PCR. The sample carries 65,000 to 85,000 clones, about 89% recorded once. The sample here was CD4+ or CD8+ T cells sorted from blood, taken in a trial of the OX40 agonist ivuxolimab. The origin of the receptors is an adult with an advanced solid tumor such as melanoma, head and neck, liver or kidney cancer. CDR3s include the opening cysteine and the closing phenylalanine or tryptophan. D genes are given only for firm matches. The listing skips clone size in some rows; elsewhere it reads once, few, many or a size class.

v_call: TRBV7-9; j_call: TRBJ1-3; d_call: .; clone_size: .; cdr3_nt: TGTGCCAGCAGTAGGGATGTCTCTGGAAACACCATATATTTT; cdr3_aa: CASSRDVSGNTIYF
v_call: TRBV7-2; j_call: TRBJ1-5; d_call: .; clone_size: once; cdr3_nt: TGTGCCAGCAGCTTAGGGGGGCAGATTTATCAGCCCCAGCATTTT; cdr3_aa: CASSLGGQIYQPQHF
v_call: TRBV5-1; j_call: TRBJ1-6; d_call: TRBD1; clone_size: .; cdr3_nt: TGCGCCAGCAGCTTGGATGCAGGGGGTTATAATTCACCCCTCCACTTT; cdr3_aa: CASSLDAGGYNSPLHF
v_call: TRBV2; j_call: TRBJ2-7; d_call: TRBD2; clone_size: .; cdr3_nt: TGTGCCAGCAGTGAAGTACTAGCGGGACTCTACGAGCAGTACTTC; cdr3_aa: CASSEVLAGLYEQYF
v_call: TRBV5-1; j_call: TRBJ2-3; d_call: .; clone_size: .; cdr3_nt: TGCGCCAGCAGCCGAGGCGGCGGATTTATCACAGATACGCAGTATTTT; cdr3_aa: CASSRGGGFITDTQYF
v_call: TRBV4-3; j_call: TRBJ1-1; d_call: .; clone_size: .; cdr3_nt: TGCGCCAGCAGCCAAGACTGGATGACTGAAGCTTTCTTT; cdr3_aa: CASSQDWMTEAFF
v_call: TRBV2; j_call: TRBJ2-7; d_call: .; clone_size: .; cdr3_nt: TGTGCCAGCAGTGAAGGCTTGAACTCCTACGAGCAGTACTTC; cdr3_aa: CASSEGLNSYEQYF
v_call: TRBV2; j_call: TRBJ2-1; d_call: .; clone_size: .; cdr3_nt: TGTGCCAGCAGAGCCAAAAGGGAACCCTGGGATGAGCAGTTCTTC; cdr3_aa: CASRAKREPWDEQFF
v_call: TRBV21-1; j_call: TRBJ2-7; d_call: .; clone_size: .; cdr3_nt: TGTGCCAGCAGCAAAGAGGTGGACAGGGTGTCCGACGAGCAGTACTTC; cdr3_aa: CASSKEVDRVSDEQYF
v_call: TRBV6-6; j_call: TRBJ2-7; d_call: .; clone_size: .; cdr3_nt: TGTGCCAGCAGTTACGATGAGGGTTCCTACGAGCAGTACTTC; cdr3_aa: CASSYDEGSYEQYF
v_call: TRBV9; j_call: TRBJ2-5; d_call: .; clone_size: .; cdr3_nt: TGTGCCAGCAGCGTAGGCATAGCGGAAGAGACCCAGTACTTC; cdr3_aa: CASSVGIAEETQYF
v_call: TRBV15; j_call: TRBJ2-2; d_call: .; clone_size: .; cdr3_nt: TGTGCCACCAGCAGAGATCTCACTGGTGCCGGGGAGCTGTTTTTT; cdr3_aa: CATSRDLTGAGELFF
v_call: TRBV2; j_call: TRBJ2-5; d_call: TRBD2; clone_size: .; cdr3_nt: TGTGCCAGCGGCCAGCGGGAAGTGGGGGTAGAGACCCAGTACTTC; cdr3_aa: CASGQREVGVETQYF
v_call: TRBV6-5; j_call: TRBJ2-3; d_call: .; clone_size: .; cdr3_nt: TGTGCCAGCAGTTACAGCGGGCCGGATACGCAGTATTTT; cdr3_aa: CASSYSGPDTQYF
v_call: TRBV5-1; j_call: TRBJ2-5; d_call: .; clone_size: once; cdr3_nt: TGCGCCAGCAGCGAACCCAGGGGACCAACGATGGGGACCCAGTACTTC; cdr3_aa: CASSEPRGPTMGTQYF
v_call: TRBV4-1; j_call: TRBJ1-5; d_call: .; clone_size: once; cdr3_nt: TGCGCCAGCAGCCAAAGAGCAGATCAGCCCCAGCATTTT; cdr3_aa: CASSQRADQPQHF
v_call: TRBV6-5; j_call: TRBJ2-4; d_call: .; clone_size: once; cdr3_nt: TGTGCCAGCAGTTACTCGAGGGGGAGCCTTCAGTACTTC; cdr3_aa: CASSYSRGSLQYF